These 28 T cell receptor beta chains were all obtained from the same sample, sequenced in a study of blood T cell repertoires in COVID-19. Profiling relied on immunoSEQ multiplex PCR, and the TCRdb table lists in-frame clones only, not all of them. This sample has about 140,000 clones; 84% occur once, and the top ten carry approximately 9%. The sample taken for sequencing was peripheral blood. These receptors all stem from a man aged 30 to 45 with COVID-19, enrolled during active disease.

The J gene is TRBJ2-7, the V gene TRBV5-1, with 7 bases aligning to TRBD2. Looked up from germline, CDR1 is SGHRS and CDR2 is YFSETQ. Losses at the gene ends were 0 bases for V and 5 bases for J; bases not matched to a gene: 5. The CDR3 extends over 14 amino acids. The DNA of the CDR3 is TGCGCCAGCAGCTTGGGCGGGAGTTATGACGAGCAGTACTTC. Its protein is CASSLGGSYDEQYF.

J is TRBJ2-6 and V is TRBV6-2 or TRBV6-3; D is ambiguous. CDR1 and CDR2 from the germline V gene are MNHEY and SVGEGT. V dropped 0 bases and J dropped 2 bases, with 8 bases sitting between them. There are 16 residues in the CDR3. The CDR3 region has the DNA TGTGCCAGCAGTTACTCACGACGGGCTGGGGCCAACGTCCTGACTTTC. Translating gives CASSYSRRAGANVLTF.

The genes are TRBV5-1 and TRBJ2-6; possibly TRBD1 for D (5 bases). The CDR3 is 16 residues long. Germline CDR1 SGHRS, CDR2 YFSETQ. Trimming pared 2 bases from V and 1 base from J, leaving 10 bases between. CDR3 residues: CASSLQQDSGANVLTF. In DNA form, the CDR3 reads TGCGCCAGCAGCTTACAACAGGATTCTGGGGCCAACGTCCTGACTTTC.

The chain combines TRBV11-2 with TRBJ2-7; the match to TRBD2 covers 12 bases. The junction had 4 bases not matched to a gene; V was cut back by 0 bases and J by 4 bases. Germline V gene data show CDR1 as SGHAT and CDR2 as FQNNGV. The CDR3 covers 16 residues. Written as DNA, the CDR3 is TGTGCCAGCAGCTTAGACCTAGCGGGAGGGGCGTACGAGCAGTACTTC. Residues: CASSLDLAGGAYEQYF.

The chain has TRBV2 and TRBJ2-3; D gene unclear. Germline loops: CDR1 SNHLY, CDR2 FYNNEI. The CDR3 contains 14 residues. Trimming left V 8 bases short and J 0 bases short, with 12 bases between. CDR3 bases: TGTGCCAGCCCAAACTCCCCTAGCACAGATACGCAGTATTTT. Protein sequence: CASPNSPSTDTQYF.

The V call is TRBV11-3, the J call TRBJ2-3; D possibly corresponds to TRBD2 (5 bases). V lost 5 bases to trimming and J lost 2 bases, with 8 bases between them. Germline V gene lookup returns CDR1 SGHNT and CDR2 YENEEA. The CDR3 sequence is 13 residues long. The DNA of the CDR3 is TGTGCCAGCAGCCACGGACTCACAGATACGCAGTATTTT. This sequence encodes CASSHGLTDTQYF. The full variable domain, rest sourced from reference TRBV11-3 and TRBJ2-3, is EAGVVQSPRYKIIEKKQPVAFWCNPISGHNTLYWYLQNLGQGPELLIRYENEEAVDDSQLPKDRFSAERLKGVDSTLKIQPAELGDSAVYLCASSHGLTDTQYFGPGTRLTVL.

The genes are TRBV11-2 and TRBJ1-6, with 9 bases fitting TRBD1. The CDR3 spans 16 residues. CDR1 and CDR2 from the germline V gene are SGHAT and FQNNGV. V gave up 3 bases and J gave up 3 bases; unmatched junction bases: 3. CDR3 coding DNA: TGTGCCAGCAGCTTTCCGGACAGGGGCTATAATTCACCCCTCCACTTT. Translation gives CASSFPDRGYNSPLHF.

J is TRBJ1-1 and V is TRBV5-1, with D unresolved. V was trimmed by 0 bases and J by 2 bases, leaving 11 bases between them. This CDR3 contains 15 residues. From germline, CDR1 is SGHRS and CDR2 YFSETQ. CDR3 region: CASSLVPGVNTEAFF. The CDR3 region has the DNA TGCGCCAGCAGCTTGGTTCCGGGAGTTAACACTGAAGCTTTCTTT.

The chain joins TRBV2 to TRBJ1-3; perhaps TRBD1 as D (6 bases). Germline CDR1 SNHLY, CDR2 FYNNEI. The CDR3 runs 14 residues. Trimming shortened V by 5 bases and J by 6 bases, and 14 bases separated the two germline ends. The CDR3, as DNA: TGTGCCAGCAGTCCCCGGACAGAGGAAAACACCATATATTTT. It yields the protein CASSPRTEENTIYF.

The chain is built from TRBV4-1 and TRBJ1-1, with TRBD1 matching over 7 bases. Trimming at V came to 4 bases and at J to 5 bases, leaving 4 bases not matched to a gene. From germline, CDR1 is MGHRA and CDR2 YSYEKL. This CDR3 region has 13 residues. CDR3 in amino acids: CASSRTGETEAFF. CDR3 nucleotide sequence: TGCGCCAGCAGCCGTACAGGGGAAACTGAAGCTTTCTTT.

The J gene is TRBJ1-2, the V gene TRBV4-1, with D uncertain. CDR1 is MGHRA and CDR2 is YSYEKL in the germline V gene. The germline V and J ends were trimmed by 1 base and 7 bases, with 10 bases remaining between them. The CDR3 covers 13 residues. The CDR3 spells CASSQGTSVGYTF. The CDR3 coding sequence is TGCGCCAGCAGCCAAGGGACTTCCGTTGGCTACACCTTC.

The rearrangement links TRBV5-4 to TRBJ2-1, with TRBD2 identical over 9 bases. J was trimmed by 9 bases and V by 5 bases; bases with no gene match: 15. There are 16 residues in the CDR3. Germline CDR1 and CDR2: SGHNT and YYREEE (reference sequence). CDR3 nucleotide sequence: TGTGCCAGCAGTCGTGGCTTGGCGGGAGGGAGCGGTGAGCAGTTCTTC. Protein: CASSRGLAGGSGEQFF.

The sample holds one count of this clone. DNA of the CDR3: TGTGCCAGCAGCCCTCGCACGGGGGAGGATTCACCCCTCCACTTT. Translation: CASSPRTGEDSPLHF. The chain combines TRBV9 with TRBJ1-6; D possibly corresponds to TRBD1 (5 bases). CDR3 length: 15 amino acids. Germline CDR1 reads SGDLS; CDR2 reads YYNGEE. Deletions cut 4 bases from V and 8 bases from J, with 16 bases between.

The chain couples TRBV9 to TRBJ2-1, with D perhaps matching TRBD1 (5 bases). This CDR3 has 13 residues. The germline V gene encodes CDR1 SGDLS and CDR2 YYNGEE. Trimming shortened V by 0 bases and J by 7 bases, and 8 bases separated the two germline ends. CDR3 nucleotide sequence: TGTGCCAGCAGCGTAGGGCCAGGGAATGAGCAGTTCTTC. It translates to CASSVGPGNEQFF.

The chain links TRBV7-3 to TRBJ1-2, with TRBD1 as a possible D gene (6 bases). The V end lost 5 bases, the J end lost 7 bases, and 14 bases lay between the germline ends. Germline CDR1 and CDR2: SGHTA and FQGTGA. This CDR3 region has 13 residues. The CDR3 protein is CASSADSRGGYTF. CDR3 DNA sequence: TGTGCCAGCAGCGCGGACAGTCGAGGTGGCTACACCTTC.

J is TRBJ1-4 and V is TRBV5-1; D ambiguous. Germline loops: CDR1 SGHRS, CDR2 YFSETQ. The CDR3 has 15 amino acids. The V end was cut by 2 bases, the J end by 8 bases, with 16 bases between. The CDR3 DNA is TGCGCCAGCAGCTTTCTAGCAGGATCGGGGGAAAAACTGTTTTTT. Translation gives CASSFLAGSGEKLFF.

V usage is TRBV12-1 and J usage is TRBJ2-1; the listed D gene, TRBD2, was not tested against the DNA. TRBV12-1 is a listed pseudogene. The CDR3 is 16 residues long. The CDR3 nucleotides are TGTGCCAGCAGCTGCCCTGGGACTAGCGCTGACAATGAGCAGTTCTTC. As protein: CASSCPGTSADNEQFF.

The rearrangement links TRBV7-2 to TRBJ1-3; no clear D. Looked up from germline, CDR1 is SGHTA and CDR2 is FQGNSA. The CDR3 loop spans 15 amino acids. V lost 3 bases, J lost 1 base, and 10 bases lay in between. The CDR3 DNA follows: TGTGCCAGCAGCTTCCCAGTCGGGTCTGGAAACACCATATATTTT. This sequence encodes CASSFPVGSGNTIYF.

The V and J genes are TRBV10-2 and TRBJ2-7, with TRBD1 matching 8 bases. Germline lookup yields CDR1 WSHSY and CDR2 SAAADI. This CDR3 spans 14 amino acids. The J segment lost 3 bases and the V segment lost 6 bases, leaving 7 bases of the junction unmatched. The CDR3 DNA reads as TGCGCCAGCAGGGCCGGGACAGGAGACTACGAGCAGTACTTC. This codes for CASRAGTGDYEQYF.

The rearrangement uses TRBV21-1 and TRBJ1-3; TRBD1 reflects the table's D call only, with no check against the DNA. TRBV21-1 is shown as a pseudogene. The CDR3 consists of 15 residues. The CDR3 region has the DNA TGTGCCAGCAGCAACAGGGGCCGCTCTGGAAACACCATATATTTT. Amino acids: CASSNRGRSGNTIYF.

The rearrangement uses TRBV27 and TRBJ1-1; D gene unclear. Germline lookup yields CDR1 MNHEY and CDR2 SMNVEV (reference sequence). V was shortened by 4 bases and J by 5 bases, with 11 bases between the two germline ends. The CDR3 spans 13 residues. The CDR3 sequence is CASSWRQTTEAFF. The CDR3 nucleotides read TGTGCCAGCAGTTGGAGGCAAACAACTGAAGCTTTCTTT.

V usage is TRBV2 and J usage is TRBJ1-4; weak D call: TRBD1 (5 bases). The germline CDR1 and CDR2 sequences are SNHLY and FYNNEI. This CDR3 has 15 amino acids. With 6 bases removed from V and 0 bases from J, the gap between germline ends came to 11 bases. DNA for the CDR3: TGTGCCAGCAGGGTCGACAGTTCAACTAATGAAAAACTGTTTTTT. It is translated as CASRVDSSTNEKLFF.

The chain combines TRBV2 with TRBJ2-5; weak D call: TRBD2 (6 bases). The CDR3 extends over 13 amino acids. Germline CDR1 and CDR2: SNHLY and FYNNEI. Between the trimmed V and J ends, which lost 8 bases and 3 bases, there was a span of 13 bases. This CDR3 reads CASDPGLEETQYF. Here the CDR3 DNA reads TGTGCCAGCGATCCGGGACTCGAAGAGACCCAGTACTTC.

This clone was counted once. CDR3 bases: TGTGCCAGCAGCCTTACGGGACAGGGCAGAAACACCATATATTTT. This sequence encodes CASSLTGQGRNTIYF. The V and J genes are TRBV27 and TRBJ1-3, with 9 bases identical to TRBD1. The CDR3 totals 15 residues. Looked up from germline, CDR1 is MNHEY and CDR2 is SMNVEV (reference sequence). The V and J ends lost 6 bases and 5 bases, in that order; junction bases with no gene match: 8.

The J gene is TRBJ2-7, the V gene TRBV5-4; TRBD2 might be the D (6 bases). The CDR3 is made up of 11 amino acids. V gave up 5 bases and J gave up 6 bases, with 9 bases separating them. Per the germline V gene, CDR1 is SGHNT and CDR2 is YYREEE (reference sequence). The CDR3 protein is CASRAGREQYF. The CDR3 DNA is TGTGCCAGCAGAGCGGGTCGCGAGCAGTACTTC.

The J gene is TRBJ2-3, the V gene TRBV2, with TRBD2 identical over 14 bases. The trim removed 2 bases at V and 4 bases at J, leaving 8 bases unmatched. Germline V gives CDR1 SNHLY, CDR2 FYNNEI. This CDR3 region has 18 residues. The DNA for the CDR3 is TGTGCCAGCAGTGAACGCCTAGGGACTAGCGGGAGCGCAGATACGCAGTATTTT. Its protein product is CASSERLGTSGSADTQYF.

This clone was recorded only once. The V and J genes are TRBV6-4 and TRBJ2-2; D ambiguous. The CDR3 totals 16 residues. Between the trimmed V and J ends, which lost 5 bases and 0 bases, there was a span of 13 bases. Germline loops: CDR1 MRHNA, CDR2 SNTAGT. The CDR3, as DNA: TGTGCCAGCAGTCGAGCCGCCTCGTCGAACACCGGGGAGCTGTTTTTT. Protein: CASSRAASSNTGELFF.

The chain employs TRBV6-5 and TRBJ2-1, with D perhaps matching TRBD1 (6 bases). Trimming took 6 bases from V and 4 from J, leaving 10 bases between them. Germline-derived CDR1 and CDR2 are MNHEY and SVGAGI. CDR3 length: 13 amino acids. CDR3 sequence: CASSPDSYNEQFF. The DNA of the CDR3 is TGTGCCAGCAGCCCGGACAGTTACAATGAGCAGTTCTTC.